This is a list of T cell receptor beta chains from one sample in a study of cytomegalovirus exposure and HLA in healthy donors. Assay: immunoSEQ multiplex PCR; the TCRdb copy retains only in-frame clones and omits some. The data contain 110,000 or so clones, 77% of them singletons. Source material: PBMCs. These receptors originate from a middle-aged man in good health and CMV-seropositive. Each CDR3 is given with its conserved first and last residue. Fields, in order: V gene, clone size, D gene, J gene, CDR3 protein, CDR3 DNA. The D gene is left open where the match is weak. Clone size is stated in some rows and not others, as once, few, many or a class when expanded.

TRBV28,-,-,TRBJ2-2,CASISTGYTGELFF,TGTGCCAGCATCTCTACAGGGTACACCGGGGAGCTGTTTTTT
TRBV7-2,-,TRBD1,TRBJ2-7,CASSLTGDYEQYF,TGTGCCAGCAGCCTAACAGGGGACTACGAGCAGTACTTC
TRBV5-1,-,-,TRBJ2-7,CASSRLPRGTGTGSTYEQYF,TGCGCCAGCAGCCGACTCCCAAGGGGAACAGGAACAGGGTCCACCTACGAGCAGTACTTC
TRBV30,once,TRBD1,TRBJ1-5,CAWKRGTGLNQPQHF,TGTGCCTGGAAGAGGGGGACAGGGCTAAATCAGCCCCAGCATTTT
TRBV18,-,TRBD2,TRBJ2-5,CASSPLPSGGDQTQYF,TGTGCCAGCTCACCACTACCTAGCGGGGGAGATCAGACCCAGTACTTC
TRBV18,-,-,TRBJ2-1,CASSPEARDEQFF,TGTGCCAGCTCACCAGAAGCTCGGGATGAGCAGTTCTTC
TRBV21-1,-,-,TRBJ1-1,CASSNWAGWPEAFF,TGTGCCAGCAGCAATTGGGCGGGGTGGCCTGAAGCTTTCTTT
TRBV19,-,TRBD2,TRBJ2-3,CASSIDPSGERSTDTQYF,TGTGCCAGTAGTATTGACCCTAGCGGGGAGAGAAGCACAGATACGCAGTATTTT
TRBV7-2,-,-,TRBJ2-3,CASSSFRVPTQYF,TGTGCCAGCAGCTCCTTCCGGGTCCCTACGCAGTATTTT
TRBV20-1,-,-,TRBJ2-7,CSAPNSYEQYF,TGCAGTGCCCCCAACTCCTACGAGCAGTACTTC
TRBV4-1,-,TRBD1,TRBJ1-5,CASSLTWGQYNQPQHF,TGCGCCAGCAGCCTCACCTGGGGACAGTACAATCAGCCCCAGCATTTT
TRBV7-9,-,-,TRBJ2-5,CSSNLRGPNPTQETQYF,TGTTCCAGCAACCTAAGGGGCCCAAACCCGACCCAAGAGACCCAGTACTTC
TRBV6-6,-,TRBD1,TRBJ2-1,CASSQRTGATYNEQFF,TGTGCCAGCAGCCAAAGGACAGGGGCGACATACAATGAGCAGTTCTTC
TRBV28,-,-,TRBJ1-2,CASRQRVNGYTF,TGTGCCAGCAGACAGAGGGTTAACGGCTACACCTTC
TRBV2,once,TRBD1,TRBJ1-2,CASSVDRVNYGYTF,TGTGCCAGCAGCGTAGACAGGGTTAACTATGGCTACACCTTC
TRBV4-1,-,-,TRBJ1-2,CASSPTGETNYGYTF,TGCGCCAGCAGCCCCACGGGGGAGACTAACTATGGCTACACCTTC
TRBV6-4,few,TRBD1,TRBJ1-5,CATQTGRQGIYQPQHF,TGTGCCACTCAGACCGGGAGACAGGGGATTTATCAGCCCCAGCATTTT
TRBV7-2,few,-,TRBJ1-6,CASSIRDKNSPLHF,TGTGCCAGCAGCATACGGGACAAAAATTCACCCCTCCACTTT
TRBV28,few,-,TRBJ1-3,CASSSPGSGNTIYF,TGTGCCAGCAGTTCCCCGGGCTCTGGAAACACCATATATTTT
TRBV11-1,-,TRBD1,TRBJ2-7,CASSLEGAKYEQYF,TGTGCCAGCAGCTTAGAGGGGGCAAAGTACGAACAGTACTTC
TRBV28,once,TRBD2,TRBJ2-5,CASATGGARGETQYF,TGTGCCAGCGCTACCGGGGGGGCCCGCGGAGAGACCCAGTACTTC
TRBV2,-,-,TRBJ1-5,CASSENGQPTRPQHF,TGTGCCAGCAGTGAAAACGGACAGCCTACACGGCCCCAGCATTTT
TRBV6-5,-,TRBD1,TRBJ1-2,CASRGTGGDYGYTF,TGTGCCAGCAGGGGGACAGGGGGTGACTATGGCTACACCTTC
TRBV7-6,few,TRBD1,TRBJ2-1,CASSDGQGWEDEQFF,TGTGCCAGCAGCGATGGACAGGGGTGGGAGGATGAGCAGTTCTTC
TRBV5-5,-,TRBD2,TRBJ2-3,CASSFSRTRSADTQYF,TGTGCCAGCAGCTTTTCCCGGACTAGATCTGCAGATACGCAGTATTTT
TRBV9,-,TRBD1,TRBJ2-1,CASSVRGQGGYNEQFF,TGTGCCAGCAGCGTCCGGGGACAGGGGGGATACAATGAGCAGTTCTTC
TRBV10-2,few,-,TRBJ2-7,CASSDSGLVSYEQYF,TGCGCCAGCAGTGACTCCGGACTGGTCTCCTACGAGCAGTACTTC
TRBV15,-,-,TRBJ2-3,CATGLAPTDTQYF,TGTGCCACCGGCCTAGCGCCCACAGATACGCAGTATTTT
TRBV5-1,-,TRBD1,TRBJ1-2,CASSLTGTEGYTF,TGCGCCAGCAGCTTAACCGGGACAGAGGGCTACACCTTC
TRBV4-3,few,TRBD1,TRBJ1-6,CASSFSGTGRNSPLHF,TGCGCCAGCAGCTTTTCCGGGACAGGGAGAAATTCACCCCTCCACTTT
TRBV11-2,-,TRBD1,TRBJ2-5,CASSTDRGTETQYF,TGTGCCAGCAGCACGGACAGGGGGACAGAGACCCAGTACTTC
TRBV5-1,-,TRBD2,TRBJ2-3,CASSFSGGAGTDTQYF,TGCGCCAGCAGCTTTAGCGGGGGGGCGGGCACAGATACGCAGTATTTT
TRBV5-6,-,TRBD1,TRBJ2-7,CASSSRQGSYEQYF,TGTGCCAGCAGCTCCCGACAGGGCTCCTACGAGCAGTACTTC
TRBV7-7,-,TRBD1,TRBJ2-2,CASRQGSSTGELFF,TGTGCTAGCAGACAGGGGTCCAGCACCGGGGAGCTGTTTTTT
TRBV19,-,TRBD2,TRBJ2-1,CASSLPPLAGVDEQFF,TGTGCCAGTAGTCTCCCCCCCCTAGCGGGGGTTGATGAGCAGTTCTTC